This T cell receptor (beta chain) was captured by sequencing in a study of blood T cell repertoires in COVID-19. Study context: Acute and convalescent COVID-19 specimens originated in the United States, Italy and Spain. T cells, B-cell-depleted T cells, or PBMCs provided the cDNA or gDNA that served as material.

This CDR3 spans 16 amino acids. From germline, CDR1 is SSHAT and CDR2 FNYEAQ (reference sequence). Per the study methods: Counts of nucleated cells, estimated from reference gene primer amplification, were obtained. Profiled with immunoSEQ multiplex PCR; TCRdb holds only in-frame clones, not every one. V and J calls and clone size are given by that table; D and trimming were obtained from the DNA. This sample has around 240,000 clones, with around 84% found just once. This clone was seen more than once but under ten times. Compared with germline, one end of the junction differs, possibly owing to a read error.

The receptor was isolated from a woman in her forties who had recovered from COVID-19. This sequence joins TRBV7-7 and TRBJ2-2; a possible D gene is TRBD2 (5 bases). What was sequenced was peripheral blood. Here the CDR3 DNA reads TGTGCTAGCAGCAACCGGACTCTCCGAGGGACCGGGGAGCTGTTTTTT. Protein sequence: CASSNRTLRGTGELFF.